This T cell receptor beta chain stems from a study of blood T cell repertoires in COVID-19. Recruits, aged about 18 to 90 years, lived in about two dozen US areas. What the recovered Cohort 3 donors had was two negative PCRs, clearance, or symptom resolution. Using immunoSEQ multiplex PCR, the repertoire was profiled, and TCRdb retains in-frame clones only, with some absent. The table shows approximately 450,000 clones, with 85% to 90% occurring only once. V lost 5 bases to trimming and J lost 8 bases, with 15 bases between them. Per the germline V gene, CDR1 is MDHEN and CDR2 is SYDVKM. This CDR3 is 14 amino acids long.

The TCR sequence derives from a man aged 30-40 years who had recovered from COVID-19. This sequence joins TRBV28 and TRBJ1-4, with D possibly matching TRBD1 (6 bases). Sequenced material: PBMCs or T cells enriched from blood (not recorded which). The CDR3 is CASSENRVDEKLFF. The CDR3 nucleotides are TGTGCCAGCAGTGAAAACAGGGTGGACGAAAAACTGTTTTTT.